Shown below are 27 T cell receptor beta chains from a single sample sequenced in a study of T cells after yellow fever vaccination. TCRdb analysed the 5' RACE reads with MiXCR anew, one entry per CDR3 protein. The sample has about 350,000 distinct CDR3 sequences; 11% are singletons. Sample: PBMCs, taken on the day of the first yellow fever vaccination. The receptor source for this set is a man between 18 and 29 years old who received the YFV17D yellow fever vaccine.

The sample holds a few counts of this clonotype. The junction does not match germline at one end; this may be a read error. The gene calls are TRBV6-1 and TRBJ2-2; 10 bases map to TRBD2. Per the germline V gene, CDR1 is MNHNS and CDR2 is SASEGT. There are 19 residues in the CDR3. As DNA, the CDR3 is TGTGCCAGCAGCTCCTTTGGGGCCAGCGGGGGGGCGAATACCGGGGAGCTGTTTTTT. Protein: CASSSFGASGGANTGELFF.

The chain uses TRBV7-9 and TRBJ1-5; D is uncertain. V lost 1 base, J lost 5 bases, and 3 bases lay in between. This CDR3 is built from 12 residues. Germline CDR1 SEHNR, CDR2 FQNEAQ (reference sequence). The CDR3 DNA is TGTGCCAGCAGCTTAGGCTATCAGCCCCAGCATTTT. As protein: CASSLGYQPQHF.

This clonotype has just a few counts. In nucleotides, the CDR3 is TGTGCCAGAAGCTTCCGGGTCTTCACCCCCGATACGCAGTATTTT. It encodes CARSFRVFTPDTQYF. The J gene is TRBJ2-3, the V gene TRBV5-3, with D uncertain. TRBV5-3 is given ORF status, its function remaining uncertain. The V end lost 2 bases, the J end lost 6 bases, and 16 bases lay between the germline ends. CDR3 length equals 15 residues.

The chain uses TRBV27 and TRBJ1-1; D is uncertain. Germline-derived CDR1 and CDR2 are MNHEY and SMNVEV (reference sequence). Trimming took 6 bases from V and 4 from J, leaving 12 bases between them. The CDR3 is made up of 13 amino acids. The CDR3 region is CASRTLEGTEAFF. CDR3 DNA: TGTGCCAGCAGAACCCTGGAGGGCACTGAAGCTTTCTTT.

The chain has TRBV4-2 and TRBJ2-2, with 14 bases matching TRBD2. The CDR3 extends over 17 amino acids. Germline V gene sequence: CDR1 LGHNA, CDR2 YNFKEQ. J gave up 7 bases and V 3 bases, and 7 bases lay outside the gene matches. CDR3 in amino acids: CASSQTSGGALGGELFF. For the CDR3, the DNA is TGTGCCAGCAGCCAGACTAGCGGGGGGGCCCTAGGCGGGGAGCTGTTTTTT.

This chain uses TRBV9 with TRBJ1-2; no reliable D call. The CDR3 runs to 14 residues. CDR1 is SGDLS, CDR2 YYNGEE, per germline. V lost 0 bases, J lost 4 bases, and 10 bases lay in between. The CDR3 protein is CASSVEQLGYGYTF. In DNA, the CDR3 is TGTGCCAGCAGCGTAGAACAGCTTGGCTATGGCTACACCTTC.

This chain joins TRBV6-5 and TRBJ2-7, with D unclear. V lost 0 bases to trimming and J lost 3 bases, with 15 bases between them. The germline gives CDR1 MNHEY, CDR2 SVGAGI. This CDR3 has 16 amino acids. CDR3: CASSYSSAQADYEQYF. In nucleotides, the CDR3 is TGTGCCAGCAGTTACTCATCAGCCCAGGCGGACTACGAGCAGTACTTC.

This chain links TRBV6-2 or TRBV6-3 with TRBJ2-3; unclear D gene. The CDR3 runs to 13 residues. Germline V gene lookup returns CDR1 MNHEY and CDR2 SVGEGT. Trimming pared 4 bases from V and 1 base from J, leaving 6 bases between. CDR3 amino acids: CASSSSRTDTQYF. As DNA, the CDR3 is TGTGCCAGCAGTTCGTCACGCACAGATACGCAGTATTTT.

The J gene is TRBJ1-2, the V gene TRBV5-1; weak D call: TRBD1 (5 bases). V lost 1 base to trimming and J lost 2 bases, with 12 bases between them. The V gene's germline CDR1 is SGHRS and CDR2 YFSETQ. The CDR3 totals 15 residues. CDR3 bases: TGCGCCAGCAGCTTGTATCGGGGCTCCAACTATGGCTACACCTTC. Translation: CASSLYRGSNYGYTF.

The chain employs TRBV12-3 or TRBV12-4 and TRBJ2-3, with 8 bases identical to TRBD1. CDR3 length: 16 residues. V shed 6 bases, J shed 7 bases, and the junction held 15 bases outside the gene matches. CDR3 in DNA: TGTGCCAGCAGCCCCCCCGAGGACAGGGTTACAAATACGCAGTATTTT. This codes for CASSPPEDRVTNTQYF.

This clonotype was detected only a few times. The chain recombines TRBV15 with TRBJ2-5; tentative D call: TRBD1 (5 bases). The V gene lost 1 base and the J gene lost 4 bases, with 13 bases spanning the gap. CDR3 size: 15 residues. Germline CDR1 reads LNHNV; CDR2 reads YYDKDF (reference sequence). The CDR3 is CATSRGQGQLETQYF. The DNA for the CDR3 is TGTGCCACCAGCAGAGGGCAGGGTCAACTAGAGACCCAGTACTTC.

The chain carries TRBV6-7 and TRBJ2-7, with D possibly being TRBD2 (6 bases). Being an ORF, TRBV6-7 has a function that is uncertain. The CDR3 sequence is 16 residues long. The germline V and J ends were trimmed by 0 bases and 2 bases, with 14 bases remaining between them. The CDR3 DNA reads TGTGCCAGCAGTTACTCAGGCGGGGAGCCTCCCTACGAGCAGTACGTC. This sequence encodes CASSYSGGEPPYEQYV.

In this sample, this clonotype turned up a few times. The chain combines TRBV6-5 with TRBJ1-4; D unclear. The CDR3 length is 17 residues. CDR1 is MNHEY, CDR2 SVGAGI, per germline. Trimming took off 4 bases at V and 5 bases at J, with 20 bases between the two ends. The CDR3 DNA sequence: TGTGCCAGCAGTTCGGTCCGGATTGGGTTCATAAATGAAAAACTGTTTTTT. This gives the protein CASSSVRIGFINEKLFF.

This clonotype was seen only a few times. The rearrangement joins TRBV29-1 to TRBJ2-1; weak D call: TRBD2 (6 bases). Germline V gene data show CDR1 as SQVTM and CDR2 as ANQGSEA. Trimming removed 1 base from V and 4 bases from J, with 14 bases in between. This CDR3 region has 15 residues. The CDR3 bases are TGCAGCGTTGAAGGGTACGGGGGAGAATACAATGAGCAGTTCTTC. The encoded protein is CSVEGYGGEYNEQFF.

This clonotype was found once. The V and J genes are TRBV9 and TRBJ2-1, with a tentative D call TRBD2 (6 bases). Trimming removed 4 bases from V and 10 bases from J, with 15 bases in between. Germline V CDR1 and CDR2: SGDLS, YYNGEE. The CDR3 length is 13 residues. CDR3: CASSSGGVSEQFF. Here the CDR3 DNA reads TGTGCCAGCAGCTCCGGAGGGGTTTCCGAGCAGTTCTTC.

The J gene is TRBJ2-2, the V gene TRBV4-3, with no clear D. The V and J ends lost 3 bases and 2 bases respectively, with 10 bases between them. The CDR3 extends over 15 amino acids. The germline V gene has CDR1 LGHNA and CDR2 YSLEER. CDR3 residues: CASSQWAGNTGELFF. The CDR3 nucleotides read TGCGCCAGCAGCCAGTGGGCAGGCAACACCGGGGAGCTGTTTTTT.

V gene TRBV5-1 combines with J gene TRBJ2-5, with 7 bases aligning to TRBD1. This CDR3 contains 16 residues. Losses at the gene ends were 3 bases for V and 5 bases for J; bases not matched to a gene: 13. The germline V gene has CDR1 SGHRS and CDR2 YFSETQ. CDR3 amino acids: CASSSGTRGSRETQYF. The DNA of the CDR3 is TGCGCCAGCAGCTCCGGCACCAGGGGGTCGAGGGAGACCCAGTACTTC. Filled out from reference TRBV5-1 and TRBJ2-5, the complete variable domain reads KAGVTQTPRYLIKTRGQQVTLSCSPISGHRSVSWYQQTPGQGLQFLFEYFSETQRNKGNFPGRFSGRQFSNSRSEMNVSTLELGDSALYLCASSSGTRGSRETQYFGPGTRLLVL.

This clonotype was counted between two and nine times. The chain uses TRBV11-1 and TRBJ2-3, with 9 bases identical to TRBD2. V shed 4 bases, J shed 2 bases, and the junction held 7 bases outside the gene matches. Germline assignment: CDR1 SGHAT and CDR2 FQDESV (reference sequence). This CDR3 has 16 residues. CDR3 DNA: TGTGCCAGCAGCTCCGGAAGCGGGGGGCCCACAGATACGCAGTATTTT. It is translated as CASSSGSGGPTDTQYF.

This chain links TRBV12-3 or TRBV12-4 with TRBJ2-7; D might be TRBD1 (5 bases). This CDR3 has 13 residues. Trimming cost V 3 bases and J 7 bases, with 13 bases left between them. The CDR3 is CASSLQGRSEQYF. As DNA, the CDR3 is TGTGCCAGCAGTTTGCAGGGTAGGAGTGAGCAGTACTTC.

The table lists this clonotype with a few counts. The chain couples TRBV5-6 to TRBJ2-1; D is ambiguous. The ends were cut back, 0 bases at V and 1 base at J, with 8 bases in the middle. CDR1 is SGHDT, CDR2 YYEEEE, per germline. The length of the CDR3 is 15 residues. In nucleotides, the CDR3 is TGTGCCAGCAGCTTGGTTACAGTATCCTACAATGAGCAGTTCTTC. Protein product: CASSLVTVSYNEQFF.

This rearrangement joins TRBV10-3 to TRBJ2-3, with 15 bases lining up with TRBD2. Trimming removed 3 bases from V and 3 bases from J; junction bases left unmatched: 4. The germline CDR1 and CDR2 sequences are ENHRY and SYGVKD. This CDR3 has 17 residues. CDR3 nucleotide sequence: TGTGCCATCAGTGATTCCGGGACTAGCGGGGGGACAGATACGCAGTATTTT. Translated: CAISDSGTSGGTDTQYF.

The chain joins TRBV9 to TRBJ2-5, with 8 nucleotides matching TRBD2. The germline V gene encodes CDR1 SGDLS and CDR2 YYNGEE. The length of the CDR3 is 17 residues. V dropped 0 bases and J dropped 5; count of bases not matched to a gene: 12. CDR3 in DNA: TGTGCCAGCAGCGTAGGTCGGGGGGGCCCTGCTAGGGAGACCCAGTACTTC. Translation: CASSVGRGGPARETQYF.

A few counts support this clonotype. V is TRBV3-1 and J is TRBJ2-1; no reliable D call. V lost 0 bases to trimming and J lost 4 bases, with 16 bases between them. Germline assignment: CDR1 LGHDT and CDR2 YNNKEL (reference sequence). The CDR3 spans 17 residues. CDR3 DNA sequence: TGTGCCAGCAGCCAAGACAGACCCCAATCAAGATACAATGAGCAGTTCTTC. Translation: CASSQDRPQSRYNEQFF.

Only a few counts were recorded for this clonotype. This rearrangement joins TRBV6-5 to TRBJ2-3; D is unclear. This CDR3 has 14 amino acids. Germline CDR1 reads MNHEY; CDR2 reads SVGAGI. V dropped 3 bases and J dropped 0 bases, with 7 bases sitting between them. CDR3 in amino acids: CASSYTGSTDTQYF. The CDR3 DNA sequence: TGTGCCAGCAGTTATACCGGGAGCACAGATACGCAGTATTTT.

Here the CDR3 reads CASRPPQTRSYNEQFF. As DNA, the CDR3 is TGTGCCAGCAGACCACCCCAGACACGCTCCTACAATGAGCAGTTCTTC. The chain recombines TRBV28 with TRBJ2-1, with D uncertain. Per the germline V gene, CDR1 is MDHEN and CDR2 is SYDVKM. Deletions cut 6 bases from V and 0 bases from J, with 15 bases between. This CDR3 comprises 16 residues.

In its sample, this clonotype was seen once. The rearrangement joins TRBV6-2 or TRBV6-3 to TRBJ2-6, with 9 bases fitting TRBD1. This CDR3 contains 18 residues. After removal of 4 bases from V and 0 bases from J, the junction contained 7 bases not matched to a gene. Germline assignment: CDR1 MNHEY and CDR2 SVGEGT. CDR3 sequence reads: CASSFDPGQGSGANVLTF. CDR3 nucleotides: TGTGCCAGCAGTTTCGATCCGGGACAGGGCTCTGGGGCCAACGTCCTGACTTTC.

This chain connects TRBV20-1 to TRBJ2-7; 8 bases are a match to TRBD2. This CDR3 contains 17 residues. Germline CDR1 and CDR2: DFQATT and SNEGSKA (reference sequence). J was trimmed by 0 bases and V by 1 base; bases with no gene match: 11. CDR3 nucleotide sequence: TGCAGTGCTAGAGCGGAGATAGCGGGGTTTAACTCCTACGAGCAGTACTTC. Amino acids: CSARAEIAGFNSYEQYF.